This T cell receptor (beta chain) was profiled in a study of blood T cell repertoires in COVID-19. Study-wide background: COVID-19 samples from acute and convalescent phases originated in the United States, Italy and Spain. The cDNA or gDNA used as material had been derived from T cells, B-cell-depleted T cells, or PBMCs.

V lost 2 bases, J lost 7 bases, and 4 bases stayed unmatched. The CDR3 totals 14 residues. Germline-derived CDR1 and CDR2 are MDHEN and SYDVKM. Original processing methods: Reference gene primer amplification gave nucleated cell count estimates. The protocol was immunoSEQ multiplex PCR, while the TCRdb copy is restricted to in-frame clones and leaves out a portion. V and J calls and clone size are as listed in that table; D and trimming were resolved from the DNA. Counted here are 200,000 or so clones, around 80% occurring once; the ten biggest clones make up 5.1%. Sequencing input: peripheral blood. J is TRBJ2-1 and V is TRBV28; 8 bases line up with TRBD2. This clonotype was obtained from a human donor in a cohort sampled during active COVID-19. The CDR3 nucleotides are TGTGCCAGCAGTTTAGGGGGCGGGAGGAATGAGCAGTTCTTC. Translated: CASSLGGGRNEQFF.